This paragraph reports one T cell receptor (beta chain). The antigen is not known. This entry comes from a study of cytomegalovirus exposure and HLA in healthy donors. At the level of the study: From donors who were HLA-typed, an early data release held around 80 million unique TCRs. Findings and caveats of the study: With later analysis, a missense DCLRE1C variant became linked to TCR beta V- and J-gene trimming. Rates of TCR association differed by HLA locus in a later analysis, with DRB1 highest and HLA-C lowest. Among donors in an Asian-associated ancestry cluster, a later analysis reportedly found fewer N-insertions than the approximately 670-donor mean.

PCR employed 60 Vbeta and 13 Jbeta primers. TCRdb's copy holds only in-frame clones and misses some; the assay was immunoSEQ multiplex PCR. The repertoire holds 120,000 to 150,000 clones, with almost 85% as singletons. The V and J ends lost 6 bases and 2 bases respectively, with 17 bases between them. CDR1 is LNHDA and CDR2 is SQIVND in the germline V gene (reference sequence). The length of the CDR3 is 16 residues. The gene calls are TRBV19 and TRBJ2-1, with D tentatively TRBD1 (7 bases). The sequencing input was PBMCs. The sequence was collected from a woman between 40 and 50 years old in good health and CMV-seronegative. The CDR3 loop is CASRGGPGQTYNEQFF. CDR3 sequence (DNA): TGTGCCAGTAGGGGAGGCCCGGGACAGACCTACAATGAGCAGTTCTTC.